The following is a T cell receptor (beta chain) sequence with its context. This clone's antigen is unknown. Base qualities were left out, and no much larger clone turns up one base away. TCRbeta CDR3 regions were amplified from genomic DNA by means of the immunoSEQ Assay, a bias-controlled multiplex PCR. The source study handled its data this way. Within the assay, amplification of reference gene primers was used to estimate how many nucleated cells each sample contained. Sequence reads were collapsed and filtered to measure the absolute abundance of every unique TCRbeta CDR3 rearrangement. For each sample, productive Simpson clonality was calculated by taking the square root of Simpson's diversity index across productive rearrangements. TCRdb provides this immuneACCESS table in a form limited to in-frame rearrangements. Some clones are lacking; in checked studies, under half of them reflect an unresolved V gene, and why the rest are absent is not known. For V, J and clone size, that table is used; D and trimming come from the DNA. The sample includes 250,000 to 350,000 clones, with around 85% observed a single time. The top ten hold 3.5% to 5.5% of the sample.

The sample belongs to a study of blood T cell repertoires in COVID-19 (dated by TCRdb to 2018 to 2020). Study-wide context: Collaborator samples came from the United States, Italy and Spain and covered acute and convalescent phases of COVID-19. Deeply sampled blood TCRbeta repertoires from subjects exposed to, actively infected with, or recovered from COVID-19 were included in the dataset. The prospective study material was composed of cDNA or gDNA derived from T cells, B-cell-depleted T cells, or PBMCs. Samples were obtained from the ongoing ImmuneRACE study (first 160 participants) and from over 1,000 subjects provided by 6 global collaborators. Where HLA class I and class II types were available, the types were taken from metadata supplied by the sample provider, not from assay-based typing. A freely available public database, intended as a resource for researchers studying the immune response to SARS-CoV-2, is where the repertoires were released. Sample metadata almost always included a de-identified subject ID, COVID-19 status, age in years and sex. Beyond this particular receptor, the publication reports: The quantity of clinical and demographic metadata differed by source and by participant and was supplied without curation.

Participants in the prospective study were aged roughly 18 to 90 years, lived in under 30 United States geographic areas, and enrolled through a virtual design. In the prospective study, cohorts were assigned on the basis of participant-reported clinical history obtained from a screening survey and a study questionnaire. Recovered participants in ImmuneRACE Cohort 3 were defined as having two consecutive negative NP/OP PCR tests, clearance from a healthcare professional, or resolution of symptoms. Mobile phlebotomists in the prospective study collected whole blood, serum and a nasopharyngeal or oropharyngeal swab from every participant. Participants in the prospective study had the option to provide additional blood draws and questionnaires over a 2-month period. Before DNA extraction, prospective study blood samples were shipped either frozen or at room temperature. The V end gives up 7 bases and the J end 4 bases, leaving 15 bases in the junction not matched to a gene. The cysteine opens and the phenylalanine closes a CDR3 of 16 amino acids. Only CDR3 DNA is held: 48 bases, read in frame from base 1. CDR1 and CDR2, per the germline V gene (reference sequence), are LNHDA and SQIVND.

Recombination joined TRBV19 with TRBJ2-7, with 8 bases in between that match TRBD1. The receptor was isolated from a woman under 40 who had recovered from COVID-19. Sequencing used PBMCs or T cells enriched from blood (not recorded which). The CDR3 reads CASNREHGTGSYEQYF. The sequenced DNA is TGTGCCAGTAACCGGGAACACGGGACAGGATCATACGAGCAGTACTTC. The full variable domain, with segments outside the CDR3 supplied by the reference TRBV19 and TRBJ2-7 proteins, appears as DGGITQSPKYLFRKEGQNVTLSCEQNLNHDAMYWYRQDPGQGLRLIYYSQIVNDFQKGDIAEGYSVSREKKESFPLTVTSAQKNPTAFYLCASNREHGTGSYEQYFGPGTRLTVT.